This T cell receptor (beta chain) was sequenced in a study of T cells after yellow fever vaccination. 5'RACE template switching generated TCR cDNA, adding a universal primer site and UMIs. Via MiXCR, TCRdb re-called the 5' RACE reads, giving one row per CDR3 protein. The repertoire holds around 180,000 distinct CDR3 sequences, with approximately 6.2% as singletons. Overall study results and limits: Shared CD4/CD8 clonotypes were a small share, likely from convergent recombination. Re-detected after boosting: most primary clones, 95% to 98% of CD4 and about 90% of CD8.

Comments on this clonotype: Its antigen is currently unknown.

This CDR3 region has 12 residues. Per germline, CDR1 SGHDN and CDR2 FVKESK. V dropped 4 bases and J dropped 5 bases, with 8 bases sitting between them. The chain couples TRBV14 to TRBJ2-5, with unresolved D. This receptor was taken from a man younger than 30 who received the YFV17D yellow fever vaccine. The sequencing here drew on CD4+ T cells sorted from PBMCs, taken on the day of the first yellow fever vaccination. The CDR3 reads CASSRDWETQYF. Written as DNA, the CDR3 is TGTGCCAGCAGCCGCGACTGGGAGACCCAGTACTTC.